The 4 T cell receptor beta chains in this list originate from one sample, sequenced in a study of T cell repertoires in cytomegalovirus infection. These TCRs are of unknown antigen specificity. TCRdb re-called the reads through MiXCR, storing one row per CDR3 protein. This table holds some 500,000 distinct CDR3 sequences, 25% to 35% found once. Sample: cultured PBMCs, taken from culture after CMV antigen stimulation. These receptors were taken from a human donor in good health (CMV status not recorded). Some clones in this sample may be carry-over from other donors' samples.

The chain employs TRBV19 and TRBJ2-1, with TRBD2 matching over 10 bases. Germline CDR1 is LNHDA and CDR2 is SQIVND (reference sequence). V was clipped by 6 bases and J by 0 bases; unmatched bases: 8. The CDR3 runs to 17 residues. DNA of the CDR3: TGTGCCAGTAGACCAACTAGCGGGAAGGTCTCCTACAATGAGCAGTTCTTC. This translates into CASRPTSGKVSYNEQFF.

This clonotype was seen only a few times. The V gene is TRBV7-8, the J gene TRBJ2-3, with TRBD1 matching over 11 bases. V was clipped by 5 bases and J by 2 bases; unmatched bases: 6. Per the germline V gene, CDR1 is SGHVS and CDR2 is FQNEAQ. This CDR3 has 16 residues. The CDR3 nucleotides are TGTGCCAGCAGCCCTTATGGACAGGGGGCCACAGATACGCAGTATTTT. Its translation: CASSPYGQGATDTQYF.

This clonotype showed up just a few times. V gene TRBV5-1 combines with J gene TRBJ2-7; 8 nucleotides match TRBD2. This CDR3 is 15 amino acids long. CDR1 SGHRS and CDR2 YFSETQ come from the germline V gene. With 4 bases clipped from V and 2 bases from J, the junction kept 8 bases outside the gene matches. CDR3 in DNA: TGCGCCAGCAGCCGTATGGGACTAGGGGCCTACGAGCAGTACTTC. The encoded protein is CASSRMGLGAYEQYF.

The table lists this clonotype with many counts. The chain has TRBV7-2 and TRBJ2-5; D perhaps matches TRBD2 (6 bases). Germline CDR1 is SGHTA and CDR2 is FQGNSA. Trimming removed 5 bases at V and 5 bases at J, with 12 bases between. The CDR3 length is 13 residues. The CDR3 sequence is CASSKGLRETQYF. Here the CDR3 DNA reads TGTGCCAGCAGCAAGGGACTTCGGGAGACCCAGTACTTC.